This T cell receptor beta chain was recorded in a study of blood T cell repertoires in COVID-19. Study information: Whether acute or convalescent, the COVID-19 samples came from the United States, Italy and Spain.

Germline loops: CDR1 MNHEY, CDR2 SVGAGI. CDR3 length: 15 residues. Deletions cut 2 bases from V and 3 bases from J, with 13 bases between. On this clone itself: The sample has other DNA sequences that encode this CDR3 too.

Study processing details: Estimated nucleated cell counts came from reference gene primer amplification. Repertoires were generated with immunoSEQ multiplex PCR, while TCRdb's copy carries only in-frame clones and drops some. The DNA was the basis for D and trimming; V, J and clone size are from that table. This table holds around 430,000 clones, about 91% found once. The rearrangement uses TRBV6-5 and TRBJ1-1; TRBD1 is a possible D gene (5 bases). The sequencing input was peripheral blood. The source is a woman between 45 and 65 years old with COVID-19, enrolled during active disease. The DNA for the CDR3 is TGTGCCAGCAGTTACCTAACAGGAGGGGACACTGAAGCTTTCTTT. This translates into CASSYLTGGDTEAFF.